Each of the 21 T cell receptor beta chains below was sequenced from the same sample in a study of blood T cells in healthy people across ages (dated by TCRdb to between 2014 and 2017). To prepare the library, 5' RACE was applied. Sequencer: Illumina HiSeq 2500. The second PCR ran for roughly 7 to 12 cycles and used a J-beta primer mix along with a sample-barcoded 5' primer. TCRdb handled the public reads itself, with Q25 trimming in fastp and clone calling in MiXCR, and kept productive beta chains. Entries that share a CDR3 protein sequence are merged under the most common genes and DNA. The sample includes some 1.4 million distinct CDR3 sequences, with about 43% observed a single time. The top ten hold roughly 8.2% of the sample. Material: blood. The source is a woman between 18 and 29 years old in good health.

V usage is TRBV5-1 and J usage is TRBJ2-4, with 9 bases lining up with TRBD1. The CDR3 extends over 15 amino acids. Germline CDR1 SGHRS, CDR2 YFSETQ. The ends lost 3 bases at V and 13 bases at J; junction bases unmatched: 14. The CDR3 protein is CASSSTGTGHEEQYF. In DNA, the CDR3 is TGCGCCAGCAGCTCAACCGGGACAGGGCATGAGGAGCAGTACTTC.

A few counts support this clonotype. The chain uses TRBV20-1 and TRBJ2-1, with a possible D match to TRBD1 (6 bases). The ends were cut back, 0 bases at V and 0 bases at J, with 9 bases in the middle. The length of the CDR3 is 15 residues. CDR1 and CDR2 (germline): DFQATT, SNEGSKA (reference sequence). CDR3 protein: CSAREQDSSYNEQFF. CDR3 nucleotides: TGCAGTGCTAGAGAACAGGACAGCTCCTACAATGAGCAGTTCTTC.

The gene calls are TRBV4-2 and TRBJ2-3; D unresolved. In germline, CDR1 is LGHNA, CDR2 YNFKEQ. Trimming shortened V by 0 bases and J by 2 bases, and 9 bases separated the two germline ends. The length of the CDR3 is 15 residues. Here the CDR3 reads CASSQDPVDTDTQYF. The CDR3 DNA reads TGTGCCAGCAGCCAAGATCCTGTCGACACAGATACGCAGTATTTT.

V gene TRBV6-1 combines with J gene TRBJ2-7; TRBD1 is a possible D gene (6 bases). The DNA end lines up better with TRBJ2-5; the J call may be wrong. This CDR3 has 18 amino acids. CDR1 MNHNS and CDR2 SASEGT come from the germline V gene. The CDR3 coding sequence is TGTGCCAGCAGTGTGAGGACCCAGGGGAGTTTTTCCCTAGAGACCCAGTACTTC. It specifies CASSVRTQGSFSLETQYF.

The genes are TRBV4-1 and TRBJ2-2; 11 bases align to TRBD2. J was trimmed by 1 base and V by 2 bases; bases with no gene match: 12. Germline loops: CDR1 MGHRA, CDR2 YSYEKL. This CDR3 has 20 residues. CDR3 bases: TGCGCCAGCAGCCAAATGTTAGCGGGGGGGCCTAGTGGGAACACCGGGGAGCTGTTTTTT. Its protein is CASSQMLAGGPSGNTGELFF.

This chain connects TRBV27 to TRBJ2-1; TRBD2 aligns across 12 bases. Trimming cost V 2 bases and J 6 bases; bases outside gene matches: 8. Germline V gives CDR1 MNHEY, CDR2 SMNVEV (reference sequence). The CDR3 is 17 residues long. The CDR3 bases are TGTGCCAGCAGTTTACCTAGCGGGGGGGTAATTATCAATGAGCAGTTCTTC. Translating it yields CASSLPSGGVIINEQFF.

The V gene is TRBV27, the J gene TRBJ2-1; D tentatively fits TRBD1 or TRBD2 (5 bases each). This CDR3 is 16 amino acids long. Germline V gene sequence: CDR1 MNHEY, CDR2 SMNVEV (reference sequence). Between the trimmed V and J ends, which lost 7 bases and 5 bases, there was a span of 21 bases. The CDR3 coding sequence is TGTGCCAGCACCCCCGATTTCGTAAGAGGGGACAATGAGCAGTTCTTC. As protein: CASTPDFVRGDNEQFF.

The CDR3 sequence: CASSFIRGVGTEAFF. In nucleotides, the CDR3 is TGTGCCAGCAGTTTTATTAGGGGCGTTGGCACTGAAGCTTTCTTT. This chain uses TRBV28 with TRBJ1-1, with TRBD1 as a possible D gene (5 bases). CDR3 length: 15 amino acids. CDR1 and CDR2 (germline): MDHEN, SYDVKM. V dropped 3 bases and J dropped 4 bases, with 15 bases sitting between them.

This chain uses TRBV6-5 with TRBJ2-2; no clear D. Between the trimmed V and J ends, which lost 0 bases and 4 bases, there was a span of 6 bases. Germline lookup yields CDR1 MNHEY and CDR2 SVGAGI. The CDR3 totals 14 residues. CDR3 nucleotides: TGTGCCAGCAGTTACTCAATCGGCACCGGGGAGCTGTTTTTT. Amino acid sequence: CASSYSIGTGELFF.

The chain recombines TRBV10-3 with TRBJ1-2, with 7 bases matching TRBD1. From germline, CDR1 is ENHRY and CDR2 SYGVKD. The CDR3 extends over 15 amino acids. With V trimmed by 11 bases and J by 0 bases, 12 bases remained unmatched. Here the CDR3 DNA reads TGTGCCTCGACAGGGACACCGACAGCTAACTATGGCTACACCTTC. Its translation is CASTGTPTANYGYTF.

This clonotype was counted between two and nine times. The chain carries TRBV6-5 and TRBJ2-1; no clear D gene. The CDR3 extends over 15 amino acids. Deletions cut 6 bases from V and 0 bases from J, with 12 bases between. Germline values: CDR1 MNHEY, CDR2 SVGAGI. DNA of the CDR3: TGTGCCAGCAGAAATCGGTGGGGCTCCTACAATGAGCAGTTCTTC. As protein: CASRNRWGSYNEQFF.

The genes are TRBV20-1 and TRBJ2-1, with a weak D call TRBD2 (6 bases). CDR1 is DFQATT and CDR2 is SNEGSKA in the germline V gene (reference sequence). This CDR3 contains 14 residues. V lost 6 bases to trimming and J lost 10 bases, with 22 bases between them. CDR3 amino acids: CSAPEGRSVVEQFF. As DNA, the CDR3 is TGCAGTGCCCCGGAGGGCCGATCGGTGGTGGAGCAGTTCTTC.

The CDR3: CASILSEGGTEAFF. The CDR3 bases are TGTGCCAGCATCCTTAGTGAGGGCGGCACTGAAGCTTTCTTT. The genes are TRBV5-5 and TRBJ1-1; no firm D call. The germline V gene encodes CDR1 SGHKS and CDR2 YYEKEE (reference sequence). V was clipped by 6 bases and J by 4 bases, with 16 bases between them. The CDR3 totals 14 residues.

The rearrangement links TRBV5-1 to TRBJ2-5; D remains unclear. The CDR3 is 13 amino acids. Germline CDR1 and CDR2: SGHRS and YFSETQ. The V gene lost 5 bases and the J gene lost 0 bases, with 8 bases spanning the gap. For the CDR3, the DNA is TGCGCCAGCAGGGGTGGGTACCAAGAGACCCAGTACTTC. Translation gives CASRGGYQETQYF. The variable domain in full, completed from reference TRBV5-1 and TRBJ2-5, reads KAGVTQTPRYLIKTRGQQVTLSCSPISGHRSVSWYQQTPGQGLQFLFEYFSETQRNKGNFPGRFSGRQFSNSRSEMNVSTLELGDSALYLCASRGGYQETQYFGPGTRLLVL.

The V and J genes are TRBV29-1 and TRBJ2-3; TRBD2 aligns across 11 bases. The CDR3 length is 18 residues. Trimming removed 3 bases from V and 0 bases from J; junction bases left unmatched: 11. The germline CDR1 and CDR2 sequences are SQVTM and ANQGSEA. The CDR3 DNA reads TGCAGCGTTGAGGGGGGGCTAGCGGGGGGTTCCAGCACAGATACGCAGTATTTT. Its protein is CSVEGGLAGGSSTDTQYF.

Here the CDR3 DNA reads TGCGCCAGCAGCTCCACCGGGTCACCGACTAATGAGCAGTACTTC. Translated, it gives CASSSTGSPTNEQYF. This sequence joins TRBV5-1 and TRBJ2-5, with D perhaps TRBD2 (5 bases). Trimming left V 3 bases short and J 11 bases short, with 23 bases between. The CDR3 spans 15 residues. Germline CDR1 reads SGHRS; CDR2 reads YFSETQ.

There are a few counts of this clonotype. The V gene is TRBV12-3 or TRBV12-4, the J gene TRBJ2-7; 12 bases are shared with TRBD2. J gave up 5 bases and V 2 bases, and 10 bases lay outside the gene matches. The length of the CDR3 is 17 residues. CDR3 nucleotides: TGTGCCAGCAGTTTAACTCTAGCGGGAGGGGGGGCACACGAGCAGTACTTC. It is translated as CASSLTLAGGGAHEQYF.

A note on this clonotype: A junction end diverges from the germline sequence, so it may reflect a read error. This chain uses TRBV5-1 with TRBJ2-5, with 7 bases matching TRBD1. CDR3 length equals 15 residues. Germline lookup yields CDR1 SGHRS and CDR2 YFSETQ. The CDR3 protein is CASSPEWDSQGTQYF. The CDR3 nucleotides are TGCGCCAGCAGCCCAGAATGGGACAGCCAAGGGACCCAGTACTTC.

The chain has TRBV6-5 and TRBJ2-1, with a possible D match to TRBD2 (6 bases). The germline V and J ends were trimmed by 7 bases and 13 bases, with 23 bases remaining between them. This CDR3 comprises 14 residues. Germline V gene sequence: CDR1 MNHEY, CDR2 SVGAGI. The CDR3 loop reads CASMEAGLGETQFF. The CDR3 DNA is TGTGCCAGCATGGAGGCGGGATTGGGAGAGACCCAGTTCTTC.

This chain uses TRBV10-3 with TRBJ2-7, with 7 bases that match TRBD1. Trimming at V came to 0 bases and at J to 1 base, leaving 3 bases not matched to a gene. The CDR3 consists of 15 residues. CDR1 is ENHRY, CDR2 SYGVKD, per germline. CDR3 sequence: CAISESTGSSYEQYF. The CDR3 DNA reads as TGTGCCATCAGTGAGTCGACAGGGTCGTCCTACGAGCAGTACTTC.

This rearrangement joins TRBV20-1 to TRBJ1-1, with TRBD1 as a possible D gene (5 bases). Germline V lookup: CDR1 DFQATT, CDR2 SNEGSKA (reference sequence). The CDR3 spans 14 residues. The V gene lost 4 bases and the J gene lost 6 bases, with 18 bases spanning the gap. CDR3 DNA sequence: TGCAGTGCTAACCGGGGACTATCGGGGTCTGAAGCTTTCTTT. Its translation is CSANRGLSGSEAFF.